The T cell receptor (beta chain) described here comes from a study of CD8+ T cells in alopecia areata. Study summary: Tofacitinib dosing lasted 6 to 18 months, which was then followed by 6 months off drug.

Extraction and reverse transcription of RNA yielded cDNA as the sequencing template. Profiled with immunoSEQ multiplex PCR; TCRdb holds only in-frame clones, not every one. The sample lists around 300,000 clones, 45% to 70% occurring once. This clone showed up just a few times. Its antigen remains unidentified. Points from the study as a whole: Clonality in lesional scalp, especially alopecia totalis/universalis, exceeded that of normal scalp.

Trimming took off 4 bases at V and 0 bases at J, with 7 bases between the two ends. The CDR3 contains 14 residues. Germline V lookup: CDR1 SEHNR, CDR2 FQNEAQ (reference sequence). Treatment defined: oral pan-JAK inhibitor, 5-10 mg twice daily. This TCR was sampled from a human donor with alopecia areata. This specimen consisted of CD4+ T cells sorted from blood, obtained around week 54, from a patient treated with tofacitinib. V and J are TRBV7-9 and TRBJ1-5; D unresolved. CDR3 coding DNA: TGTGCCAGCAGCTCGGGGTATAGCAATCAGCCCCAGCATTTT. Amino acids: CASSSGYSNQPQHF.